This T cell receptor (beta chain) was sequenced in a study of T cells in Graves' hyperthyroidism and ophthalmopathy. Study results and limitations: In validation, the model predicted ophthalmopathy. These predictions came a median roughly 6.5 months before onset. Blood also showed most of the thyroid clonotypes that were expanded above 0.001.

Lactation, pregnancy, other autoimmune disease or uncontrolled infection excluded patients. The PBMCs studied were ones that came from around 10 ml fresh peripheral blood. Trimming removed 7 bases from V and 10 bases from J; junction bases left unmatched: 24. The CDR3 totals 18 residues. With regard to this clonotype: Antigen specificity is unknown.

Regions amplified from RNA transcripts were the TCR beta CDR3 regions. An initial round of RT-PCR targeting the TCR CDR3 relied on the HTBI primer set. Using its own MiXCR run on the multiplex PCR reads, TCRdb lists one record per CDR3 protein. The sample carries approximately 330,000 distinct CDR3 sequences, 18% recorded once. This chain joins TRBV12-3 or TRBV12-4 and TRBJ2-1; TRBD2 aligns across 8 bases. Source material: blood. The source is a woman in her fifties or sixties with Graves' hyperthyroidism. CDR3 DNA sequence: TGTGCCAGCATCTGTAGTCCCAGAGCGGGAGCCCAAACCCACGAGCAGTTCTTC. As protein: CASICSPRAGAQTHEQFF.